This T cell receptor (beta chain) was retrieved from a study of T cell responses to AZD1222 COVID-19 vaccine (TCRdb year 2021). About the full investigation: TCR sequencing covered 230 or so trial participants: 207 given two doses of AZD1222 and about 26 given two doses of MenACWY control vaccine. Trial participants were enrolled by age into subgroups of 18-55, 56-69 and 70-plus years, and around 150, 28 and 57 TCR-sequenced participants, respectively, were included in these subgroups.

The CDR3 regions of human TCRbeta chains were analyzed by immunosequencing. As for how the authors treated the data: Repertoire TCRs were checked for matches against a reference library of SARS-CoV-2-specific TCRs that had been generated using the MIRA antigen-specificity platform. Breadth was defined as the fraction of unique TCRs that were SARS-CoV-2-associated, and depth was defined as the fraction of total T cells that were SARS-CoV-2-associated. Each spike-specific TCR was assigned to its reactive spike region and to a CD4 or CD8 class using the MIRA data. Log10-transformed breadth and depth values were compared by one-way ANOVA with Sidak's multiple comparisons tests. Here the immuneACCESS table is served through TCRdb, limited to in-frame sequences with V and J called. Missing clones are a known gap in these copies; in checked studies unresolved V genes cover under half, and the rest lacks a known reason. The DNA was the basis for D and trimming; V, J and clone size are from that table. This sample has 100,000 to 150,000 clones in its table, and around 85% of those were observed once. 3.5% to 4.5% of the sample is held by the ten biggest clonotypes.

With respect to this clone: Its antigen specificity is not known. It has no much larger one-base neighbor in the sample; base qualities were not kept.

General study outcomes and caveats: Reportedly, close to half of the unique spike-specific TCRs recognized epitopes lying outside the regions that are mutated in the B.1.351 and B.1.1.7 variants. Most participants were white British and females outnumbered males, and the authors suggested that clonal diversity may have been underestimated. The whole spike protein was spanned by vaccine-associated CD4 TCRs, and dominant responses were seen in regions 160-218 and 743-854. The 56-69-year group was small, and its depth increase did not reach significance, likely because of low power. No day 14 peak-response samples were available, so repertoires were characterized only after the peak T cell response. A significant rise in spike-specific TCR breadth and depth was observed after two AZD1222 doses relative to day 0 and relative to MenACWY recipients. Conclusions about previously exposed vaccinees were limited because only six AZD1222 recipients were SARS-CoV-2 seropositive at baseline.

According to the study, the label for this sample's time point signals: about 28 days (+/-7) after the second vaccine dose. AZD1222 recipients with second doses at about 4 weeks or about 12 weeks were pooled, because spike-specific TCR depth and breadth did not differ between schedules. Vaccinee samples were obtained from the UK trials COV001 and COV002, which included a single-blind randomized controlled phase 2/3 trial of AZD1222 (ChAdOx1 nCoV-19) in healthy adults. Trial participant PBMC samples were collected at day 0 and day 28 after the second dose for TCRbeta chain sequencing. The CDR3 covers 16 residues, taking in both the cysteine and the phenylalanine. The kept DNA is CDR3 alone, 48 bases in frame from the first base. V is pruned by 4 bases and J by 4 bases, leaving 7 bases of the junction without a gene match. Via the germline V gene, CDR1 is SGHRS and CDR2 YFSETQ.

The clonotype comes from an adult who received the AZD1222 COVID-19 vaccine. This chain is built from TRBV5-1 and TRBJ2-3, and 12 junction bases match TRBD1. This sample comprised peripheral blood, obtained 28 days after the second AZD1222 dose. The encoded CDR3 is CASSGGTGGAADTQYF. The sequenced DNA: TGCGCCAGCAGCGGAGGGACAGGGGGCGCGGCAGATACGCAGTATTTT.